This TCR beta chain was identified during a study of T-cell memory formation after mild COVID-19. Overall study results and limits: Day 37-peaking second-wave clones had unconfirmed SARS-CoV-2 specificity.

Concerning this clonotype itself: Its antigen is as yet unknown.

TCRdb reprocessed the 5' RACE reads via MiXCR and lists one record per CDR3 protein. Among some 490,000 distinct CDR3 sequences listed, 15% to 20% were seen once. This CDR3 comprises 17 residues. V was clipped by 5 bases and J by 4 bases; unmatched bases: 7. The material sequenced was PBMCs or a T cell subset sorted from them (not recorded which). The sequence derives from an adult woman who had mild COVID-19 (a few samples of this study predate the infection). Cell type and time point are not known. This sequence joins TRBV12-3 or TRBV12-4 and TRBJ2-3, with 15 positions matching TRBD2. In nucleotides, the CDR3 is TGTGCCAGCAGTCCCTGGACTAGCGGGGGGGTGTCAGATACGCAGTATTTT. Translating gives CASSPWTSGGVSDTQYF.